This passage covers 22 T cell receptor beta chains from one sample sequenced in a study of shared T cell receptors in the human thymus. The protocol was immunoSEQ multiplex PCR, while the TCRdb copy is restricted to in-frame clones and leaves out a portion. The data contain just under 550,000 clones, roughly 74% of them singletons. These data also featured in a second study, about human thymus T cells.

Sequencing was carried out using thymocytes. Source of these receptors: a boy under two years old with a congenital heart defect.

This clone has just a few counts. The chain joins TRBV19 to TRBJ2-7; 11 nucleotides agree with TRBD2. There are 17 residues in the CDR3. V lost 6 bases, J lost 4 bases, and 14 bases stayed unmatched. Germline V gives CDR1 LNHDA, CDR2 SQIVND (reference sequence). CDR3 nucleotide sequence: TGTGCCAGTAGCCGCCTCGGGGCTAGCGGGGGGCAGTACGAGCAGTACTTC. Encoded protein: CASSRLGASGGQYEQYF.

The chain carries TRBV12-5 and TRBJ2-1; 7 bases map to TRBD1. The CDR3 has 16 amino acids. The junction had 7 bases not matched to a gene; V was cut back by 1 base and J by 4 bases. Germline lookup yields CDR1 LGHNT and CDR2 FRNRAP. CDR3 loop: CASGLAPGTVYNEQFF. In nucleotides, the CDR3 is TGTGCTAGTGGTTTGGCCCCCGGGACAGTATACAATGAGCAGTTCTTC.

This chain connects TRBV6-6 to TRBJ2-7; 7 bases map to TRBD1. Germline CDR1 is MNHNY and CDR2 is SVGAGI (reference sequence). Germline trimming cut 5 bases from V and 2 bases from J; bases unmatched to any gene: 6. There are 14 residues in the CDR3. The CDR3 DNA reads TGTGCCAGCAGTGGCCCGGACAGGACCTACGAGCAGTACTTC. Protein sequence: CASSGPDRTYEQYF.

CDR3 nucleotides: TGTGCCAGCAGTTTAGGGGGGGCAGGAAACACCATATATTTT. Amino acids: CASSLGGAGNTIYF. The chain uses TRBV27 and TRBJ1-3; a possible D gene is TRBD1 (6 bases). Looked up from germline, CDR1 is MNHEY and CDR2 is SMNVEV (reference sequence). This CDR3 spans 14 amino acids. Trimming pared 2 bases from V and 4 bases from J, leaving 9 bases between.

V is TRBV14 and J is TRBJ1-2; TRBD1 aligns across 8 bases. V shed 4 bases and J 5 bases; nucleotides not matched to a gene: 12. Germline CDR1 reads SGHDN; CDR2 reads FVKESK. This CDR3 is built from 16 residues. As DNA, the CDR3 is TGTGCCAGCAGCCTAAGTCCTAGGACAGGGCCGTATGGCTACACCTTC. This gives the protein CASSLSPRTGPYGYTF.

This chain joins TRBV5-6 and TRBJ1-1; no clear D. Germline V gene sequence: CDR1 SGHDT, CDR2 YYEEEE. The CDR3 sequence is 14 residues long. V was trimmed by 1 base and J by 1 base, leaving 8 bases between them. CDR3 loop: CASSLTWRNTEAFF. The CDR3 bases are TGTGCCAGCAGCTTGACGTGGAGGAACACTGAAGCTTTCTTT.

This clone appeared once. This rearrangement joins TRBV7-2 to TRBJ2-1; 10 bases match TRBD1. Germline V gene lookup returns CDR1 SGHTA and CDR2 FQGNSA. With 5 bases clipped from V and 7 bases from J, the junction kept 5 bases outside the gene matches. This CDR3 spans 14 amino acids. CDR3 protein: CASSQKDRGNEQFF. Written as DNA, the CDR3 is TGTGCCAGCAGCCAAAAGGACAGGGGGAATGAGCAGTTCTTC.

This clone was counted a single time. CDR3: CASSRQGAGNTIYF. CDR3 in DNA: TGTGCCAGTAGTCGACAGGGTGCTGGAAACACCATATATTTT. The rearrangement links TRBV19 to TRBJ1-3; 7 bases map to TRBD1. V lost 5 bases and J lost 2; bases outside the gene matches: 3. The CDR3 loop spans 14 amino acids. The germline gives CDR1 LNHDA, CDR2 SQIVND (reference sequence).

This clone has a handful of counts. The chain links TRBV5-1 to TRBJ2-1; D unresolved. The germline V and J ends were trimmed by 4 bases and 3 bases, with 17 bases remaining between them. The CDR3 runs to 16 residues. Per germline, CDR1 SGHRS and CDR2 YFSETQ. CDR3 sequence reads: CASSPDHGTNYNEQFF. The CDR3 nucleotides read TGCGCCAGCAGCCCCGACCACGGAACTAACTACAATGAGCAGTTCTTC.

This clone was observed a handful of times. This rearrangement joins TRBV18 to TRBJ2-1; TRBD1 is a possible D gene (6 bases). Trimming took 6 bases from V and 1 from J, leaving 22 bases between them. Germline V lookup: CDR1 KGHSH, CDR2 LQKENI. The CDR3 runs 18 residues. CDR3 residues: CASSYTPSDRVSYNEQFF. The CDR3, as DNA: TGTGCCAGCTCCTACACCCCCTCGGACAGAGTTTCCTACAATGAGCAGTTCTTC.

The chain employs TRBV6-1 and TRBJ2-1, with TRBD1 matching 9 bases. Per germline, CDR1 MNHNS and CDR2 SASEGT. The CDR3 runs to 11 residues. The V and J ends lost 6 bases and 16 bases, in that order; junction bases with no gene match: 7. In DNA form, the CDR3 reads TGTGCCAGCAGGGGACTGGGACAGGGATTCTTC. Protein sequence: CASRGLGQGFF.

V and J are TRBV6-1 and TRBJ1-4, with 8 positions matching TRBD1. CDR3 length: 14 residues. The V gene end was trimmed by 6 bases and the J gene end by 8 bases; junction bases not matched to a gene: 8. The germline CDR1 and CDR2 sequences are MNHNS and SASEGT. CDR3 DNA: TGTGCCAGCAGCGTGACAGGGGTTAGAGAAAAACTGTTTTTT. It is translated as CASSVTGVREKLFF.

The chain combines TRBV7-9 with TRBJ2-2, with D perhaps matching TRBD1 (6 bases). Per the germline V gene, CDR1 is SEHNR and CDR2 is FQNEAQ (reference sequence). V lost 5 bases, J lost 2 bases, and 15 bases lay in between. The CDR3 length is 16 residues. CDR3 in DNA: TGTGCCAGCAGCCTAGGGGGTGGGACAAACACCGGGGAGCTGTTTTTT. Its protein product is CASSLGGGTNTGELFF.

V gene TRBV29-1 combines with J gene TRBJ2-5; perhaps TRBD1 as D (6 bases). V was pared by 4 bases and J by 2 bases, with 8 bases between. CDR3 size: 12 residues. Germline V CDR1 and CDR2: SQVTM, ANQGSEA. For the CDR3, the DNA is TGCAGCGTTGGGACAGTACAAGAGACCCAGTACTTC. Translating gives CSVGTVQETQYF.

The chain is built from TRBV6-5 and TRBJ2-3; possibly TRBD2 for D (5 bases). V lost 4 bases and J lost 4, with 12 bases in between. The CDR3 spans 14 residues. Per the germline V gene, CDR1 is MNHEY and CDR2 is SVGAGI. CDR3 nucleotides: TGTGCCAGCAGTTGTCGGAGGATCTCAGATACGCAGTATTTT. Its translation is CASSCRRISDTQYF.

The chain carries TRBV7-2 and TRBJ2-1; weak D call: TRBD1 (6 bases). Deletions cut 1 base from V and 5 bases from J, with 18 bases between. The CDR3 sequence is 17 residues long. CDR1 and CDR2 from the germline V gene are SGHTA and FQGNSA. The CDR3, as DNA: TGTGCCAGCAGCTTAGAAGAGATGAGAGACAGGCACAATGAGCAGTTCTTC. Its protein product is CASSLEEMRDRHNEQFF.

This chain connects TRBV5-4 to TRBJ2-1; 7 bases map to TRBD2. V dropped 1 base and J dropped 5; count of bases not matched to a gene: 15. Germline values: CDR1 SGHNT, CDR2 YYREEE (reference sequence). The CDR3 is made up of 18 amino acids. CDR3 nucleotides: TGTGCCAGCAGCTTGCGGTGGCCTAGCGGCCTACACGACAATGAGCAGTTCTTC. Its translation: CASSLRWPSGLHDNEQFF.

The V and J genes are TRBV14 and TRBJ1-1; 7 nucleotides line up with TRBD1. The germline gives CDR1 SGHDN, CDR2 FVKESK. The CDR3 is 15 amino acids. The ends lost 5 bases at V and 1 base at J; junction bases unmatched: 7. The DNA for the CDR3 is TGTGCCAGCAGCGCAGAGGGACAGCCGAACACTGAAGCTTTCTTT. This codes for CASSAEGQPNTEAFF.

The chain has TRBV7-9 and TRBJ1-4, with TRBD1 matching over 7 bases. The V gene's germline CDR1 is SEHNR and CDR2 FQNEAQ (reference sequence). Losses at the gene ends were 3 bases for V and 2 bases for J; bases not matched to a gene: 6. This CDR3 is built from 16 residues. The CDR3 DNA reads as TGTGCCAGCAGCTTCGACAGGGATTATACTAATGAAAAACTGTTTTTT. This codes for CASSFDRDYTNEKLFF.

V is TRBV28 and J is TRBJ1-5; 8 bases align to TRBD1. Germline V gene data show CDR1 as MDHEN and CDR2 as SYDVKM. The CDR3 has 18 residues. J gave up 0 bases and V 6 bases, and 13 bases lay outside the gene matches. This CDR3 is CASRPGQGLHHSNQPQHF. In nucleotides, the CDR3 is TGTGCCAGCAGACCCGGACAGGGCCTTCATCATAGCAATCAGCCCCAGCATTTT.

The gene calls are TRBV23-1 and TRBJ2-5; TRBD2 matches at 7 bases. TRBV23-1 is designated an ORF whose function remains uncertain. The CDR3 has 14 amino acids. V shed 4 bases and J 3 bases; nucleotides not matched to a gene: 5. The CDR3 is CASSRRTSEETQYF. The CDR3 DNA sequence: TGCGCCAGCAGTCGGCGAACTAGCGAAGAGACCCAGTACTTC.

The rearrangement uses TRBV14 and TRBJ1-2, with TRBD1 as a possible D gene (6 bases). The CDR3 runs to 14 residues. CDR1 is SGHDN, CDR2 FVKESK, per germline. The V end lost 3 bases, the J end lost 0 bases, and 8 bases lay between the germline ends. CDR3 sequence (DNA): TGTGCCAGCAGCCACGGGACATCTAACTATGGCTACACCTTC. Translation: CASSHGTSNYGYTF.